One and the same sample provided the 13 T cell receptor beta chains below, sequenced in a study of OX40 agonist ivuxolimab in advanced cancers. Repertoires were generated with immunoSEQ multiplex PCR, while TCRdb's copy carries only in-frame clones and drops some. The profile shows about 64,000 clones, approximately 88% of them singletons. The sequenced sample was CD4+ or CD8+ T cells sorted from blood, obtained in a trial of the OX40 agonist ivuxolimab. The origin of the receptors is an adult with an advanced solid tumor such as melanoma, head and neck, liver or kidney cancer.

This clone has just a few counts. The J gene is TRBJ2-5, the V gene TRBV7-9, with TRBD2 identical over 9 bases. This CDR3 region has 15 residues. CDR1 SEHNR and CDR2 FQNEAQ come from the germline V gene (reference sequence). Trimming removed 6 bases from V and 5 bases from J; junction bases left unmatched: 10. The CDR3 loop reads CASRPPLRGGETQYF. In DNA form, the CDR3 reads TGTGCCAGCAGACCACCTTTGCGGGGGGGCGAGACCCAGTACTTC.

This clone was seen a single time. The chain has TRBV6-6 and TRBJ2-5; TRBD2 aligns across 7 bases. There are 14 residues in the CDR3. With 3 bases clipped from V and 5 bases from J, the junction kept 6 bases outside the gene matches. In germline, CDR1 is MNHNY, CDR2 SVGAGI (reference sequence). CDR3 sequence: CASSYLWGGETQYF. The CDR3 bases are TGTGCCAGCAGTTATCTATGGGGAGGGGAGACCCAGTACTTC.

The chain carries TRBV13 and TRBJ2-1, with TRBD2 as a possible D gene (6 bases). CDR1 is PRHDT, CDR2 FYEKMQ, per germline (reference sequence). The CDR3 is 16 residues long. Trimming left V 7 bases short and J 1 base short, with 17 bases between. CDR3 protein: CASIESGDLSYNEQFF. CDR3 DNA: TGTGCCAGCATTGAGTCGGGAGATCTATCCTACAATGAGCAGTTCTTC.

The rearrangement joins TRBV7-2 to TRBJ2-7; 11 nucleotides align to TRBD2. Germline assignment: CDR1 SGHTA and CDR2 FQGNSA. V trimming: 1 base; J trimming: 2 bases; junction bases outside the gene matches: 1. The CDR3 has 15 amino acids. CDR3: CASSLGLAGTYEQYF. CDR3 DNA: TGTGCCAGCAGCTTAGGACTAGCGGGGACCTACGAGCAGTACTTC.

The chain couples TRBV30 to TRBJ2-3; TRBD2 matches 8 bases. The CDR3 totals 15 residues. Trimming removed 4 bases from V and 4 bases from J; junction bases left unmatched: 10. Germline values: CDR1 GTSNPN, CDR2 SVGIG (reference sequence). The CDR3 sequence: CAWTRGGLGADTQYF. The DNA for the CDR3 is TGTGCCTGGACCCGGGGGGGCCTGGGGGCAGATACGCAGTATTTT.

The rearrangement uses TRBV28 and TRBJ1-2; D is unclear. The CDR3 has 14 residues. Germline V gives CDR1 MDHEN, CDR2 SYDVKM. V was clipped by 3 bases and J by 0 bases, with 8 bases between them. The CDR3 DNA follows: TGTGCCAGCAGTTTCCATCAGCCTAACTATGGCTACACCTTC. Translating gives CASSFHQPNYGYTF.

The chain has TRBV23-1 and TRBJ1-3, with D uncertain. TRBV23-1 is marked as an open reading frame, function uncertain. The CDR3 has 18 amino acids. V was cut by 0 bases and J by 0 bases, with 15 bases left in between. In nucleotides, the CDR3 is TGCGCCAGCAGTCAATCCCCAAGGCGGCTCCTCTCTGGAAACACCATATATTTT. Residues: CASSQSPRRLLSGNTIYF.

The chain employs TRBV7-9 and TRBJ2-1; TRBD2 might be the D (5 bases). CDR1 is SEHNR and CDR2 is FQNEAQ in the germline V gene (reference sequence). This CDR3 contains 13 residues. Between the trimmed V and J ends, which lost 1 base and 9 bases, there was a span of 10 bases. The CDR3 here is CASSLVSEAEQFF. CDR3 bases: TGTGCCAGCAGCTTAGTGTCGGAGGCTGAGCAGTTCTTC.

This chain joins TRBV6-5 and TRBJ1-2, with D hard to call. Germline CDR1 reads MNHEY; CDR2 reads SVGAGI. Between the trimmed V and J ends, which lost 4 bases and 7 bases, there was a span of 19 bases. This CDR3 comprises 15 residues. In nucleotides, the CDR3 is TGTGCCAGCAGTTTGGGAGGGAACCCCTCTTTTGGCTACACCTTC. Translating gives CASSLGGNPSFGYTF.

This chain's CDR3 is CASSRRQGEWGKTQYF. The DNA for the CDR3 is TGTGCCAGTAGTAGAAGACAGGGAGAGTGGGGAAAGACCCAGTACTTC. This chain links TRBV19 with TRBJ2-5; 7 bases agree with TRBD1. Germline V lookup: CDR1 LNHDA, CDR2 SQIVND (reference sequence). The length of the CDR3 is 16 residues. V was pared by 4 bases and J by 6 bases, with 14 bases of the junction left unmatched.

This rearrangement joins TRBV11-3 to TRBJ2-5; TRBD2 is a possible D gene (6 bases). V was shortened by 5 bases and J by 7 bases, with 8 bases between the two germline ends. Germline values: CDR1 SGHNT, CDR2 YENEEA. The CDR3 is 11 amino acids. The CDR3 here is CASSLGGTQYF. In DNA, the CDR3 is TGTGCCAGCAGCCTCGGGGGGACCCAGTACTTC. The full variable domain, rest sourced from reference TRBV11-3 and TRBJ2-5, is EAGVVQSPRYKIIEKKQPVAFWCNPISGHNTLYWYLQNLGQGPELLIRYENEEAVDDSQLPKDRFSAERLKGVDSTLKIQPAELGDSAVYLCASSLGGTQYFGPGTRLLVL.

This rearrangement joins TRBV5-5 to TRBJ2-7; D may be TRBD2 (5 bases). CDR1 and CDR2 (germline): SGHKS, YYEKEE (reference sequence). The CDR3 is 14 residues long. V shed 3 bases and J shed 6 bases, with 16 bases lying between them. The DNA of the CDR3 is TGTGCCAGCAGCTCCGGGAACCCCCCGGGCGAGCAGTACTTC. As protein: CASSSGNPPGEQYF.

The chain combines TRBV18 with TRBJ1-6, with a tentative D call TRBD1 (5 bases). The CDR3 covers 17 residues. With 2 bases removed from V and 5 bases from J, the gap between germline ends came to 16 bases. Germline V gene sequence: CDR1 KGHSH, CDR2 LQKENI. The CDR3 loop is CASSPGFGWGNNSPLHF. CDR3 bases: TGTGCCAGCTCACCAGGGTTCGGGTGGGGGAATAATTCACCCCTCCACTTT.